This entry lists 27 T cell receptor beta chains sequenced from one sample in a study of cytomegalovirus exposure and HLA in healthy donors. PCR employed 60 Vbeta and 13 Jbeta primers. Using immunoSEQ multiplex PCR, the repertoire was profiled, and TCRdb retains in-frame clones only, with some absent. The sample lists 100,000 or so clones; 76% were seen once. The material sequenced was PBMCs. These receptors were collected from a woman between 40 and 50 years old in good health and CMV-seropositive.

The CDR3 reads CASSSQVNGYTF. The CDR3 DNA reads TGTGCCAGCAGCTCCCAGGTCAATGGCTACACCTTC. The chain joins TRBV5-4 to TRBJ1-2; D unclear. The CDR3 has 12 amino acids. Germline CDR1 is SGHNT and CDR2 is YYREEE (reference sequence). Trimming stripped 3 bases from V and 6 bases from J, with 9 bases between.

The rearrangement links TRBV5-1 to TRBJ1-1; the D is unclear. V lost 5 bases to trimming and J lost 0 bases, with 20 bases between them. Germline V lookup: CDR1 SGHRS, CDR2 YFSETQ. The CDR3 has 17 amino acids. In DNA form, the CDR3 reads TGCGCCAGCAGTCGCGTACAACTAGGACTGTTGAACACTGAAGCTTTCTTT. Residues: CASSRVQLGLLNTEAFF. The full variable domain, with the rest looked up from reference TRBV5-1 and TRBJ1-1, is KAGVTQTPRYLIKTRGQQVTLSCSPISGHRSVSWYQQTPGQGLQFLFEYFSETQRNKGNFPGRFSGRQFSNSRSEMNVSTLELGDSALYLCASSRVQLGLLNTEAFFGQGTRLTVV.

The chain uses TRBV7-2 and TRBJ2-7; D not certain. CDR3 length equals 13 residues. In germline, CDR1 is SGHTA, CDR2 FQGNSA. With 3 bases removed from V and 3 bases from J, the gap between germline ends came to 9 bases. The CDR3 DNA follows: TGTGCCAGCAGCTTCCCCCCCTACTACGAGCAGTACTTC. This encodes CASSFPPYYEQYF.

This rearrangement joins TRBV6-1 to TRBJ1-2; D is unclear. The V gene's germline CDR1 is MNHNS and CDR2 SASEGT. The CDR3 is 11 amino acids. V gave up 0 bases and J gave up 13 bases, with 9 bases separating them. The CDR3 DNA sequence: TGTGCCAGCAGTGAAGCACGGGGTTCCACCTTC. It is translated as CASSEARGSTF.

The chain employs TRBV27 and TRBJ2-3; tentatively, D is TRBD2 (5 bases). Per germline, CDR1 MNHEY and CDR2 SMNVEV (reference sequence). Trimming removed 6 bases at V and 5 bases at J, with 9 bases between. CDR3 length equals 12 residues. The CDR3 DNA is TGTGCCAGCAGGGGAGACTTAGATACGCAGTATTTT. Protein: CASRGDLDTQYF.

This rearrangement joins TRBV5-1 to TRBJ2-7; 7 positions agree with TRBD2. The CDR3 covers 13 residues. The V and J ends lost 7 bases and 2 bases, in that order; junction bases with no gene match: 6. Germline V gives CDR1 SGHRS, CDR2 YFSETQ. The CDR3: CASGSGAPYEQYF. The CDR3 DNA reads as TGCGCCAGCGGGAGCGGGGCCCCCTACGAGCAGTACTTC.

The rearrangement links TRBV7-2 to TRBJ1-1, with D uncertain. Germline values: CDR1 SGHTA, CDR2 FQGNSA. The CDR3 consists of 14 residues. The V and J ends lost 3 bases and 0 bases respectively, with 8 bases between them. The CDR3 reads CASSLSLMNTEAFF. The CDR3 coding sequence is TGTGCCAGCAGCTTGTCGTTAATGAACACTGAAGCTTTCTTT.

This clone was seen only a few times. The J gene is TRBJ2-7, the V gene TRBV6-5, with 7 bases aligning to TRBD1. This CDR3 is 14 amino acids long. Germline V gene sequence: CDR1 MNHEY, CDR2 SVGAGI. The ends lost 2 bases at V and 3 bases at J; junction bases unmatched: 4. CDR3 residues: CASSYDPGGYEQYF. The CDR3 DNA is TGTGCCAGCAGTTACGATCCAGGGGGCTACGAGCAGTACTTC.

This chain joins TRBV6-1 and TRBJ1-1; 7 positions match TRBD1. The V gene end was trimmed by 7 bases and the J gene end by 5 bases; junction bases not matched to a gene: 7. CDR1 is MNHNS, CDR2 SASEGT, per germline. The CDR3 covers 13 residues. Here the CDR3 DNA reads TGTGCCAGCACCGACAGGGTGGGTACTGAAGCTTTCTTT. Its translation is CASTDRVGTEAFF.

The rearrangement joins TRBV5-1 to TRBJ2-7; 9 bases are shared with TRBD1. Germline V lookup: CDR1 SGHRS, CDR2 YFSETQ. CDR3 length equals 15 residues. The ends lost 0 bases at V and 6 bases at J; junction bases unmatched: 7. CDR3 sequence (DNA): TGCGCCAGCAGCTTGGAGGGACAGGGTCTCTCCGAGCAGTACTTC. Its protein is CASSLEGQGLSEQYF.

The sample holds a few counts of this clone. Written as DNA, the CDR3 is TGTGCCAGCAGCCAAGGACAGGGTAATTCACCCCTCCACTTT. As protein: CASSQGQGNSPLHF. This sequence joins TRBV4-2 and TRBJ1-6; 7 positions agree with TRBD1. The junction had 0 bases not matched to a gene; V was cut back by 1 base and J by 6 bases. CDR3 length: 14 amino acids. From germline, CDR1 is LGHNA and CDR2 YNFKEQ.

The chain employs TRBV9 and TRBJ2-1; TRBD2 matches at 8 bases. J lost 0 bases, V lost 3 bases, and 5 bases had no gene match. Germline values: CDR1 SGDLS, CDR2 YYNGEE. The CDR3 covers 16 residues. CDR3 coding DNA: TGTGCCAGCAGCGCCGGGGGGGAGAGCTCCTACAATGAGCAGTTCTTC. Protein sequence: CASSAGGESSYNEQFF. The full variable domain, completed using reference TRBV9 and TRBJ2-1, is DSGVTQTPKHLITATGQRVTLRCSPRSGDLSVYWYQQSLDQGLQFLIQYYNGEERAKGNILERFSAQQFPDLHSELNLSSLELGDSALYFCASSAGGESSYNEQFFGPGTRLTVL.

The chain uses TRBV12-5 and TRBJ1-2; no firm D call. This CDR3 spans 13 amino acids. V was clipped by 5 bases and J by 5 bases, with 12 bases between them. Germline CDR1 LGHNT, CDR2 FRNRAP. CDR3 sequence reads: CASGPGLRYGYTF. DNA for the CDR3: TGTGCTAGTGGTCCAGGACTACGGTATGGCTACACCTTC.

This chain links TRBV29-1 with TRBJ2-1, with TRBD2 as a possible D gene (6 bases). CDR3 length: 14 residues. CDR1 is SQVTM, CDR2 ANQGSEA, per germline. Trimming took off 7 bases at V and 0 bases at J, with 13 bases between the two ends. In nucleotides, the CDR3 is TGCAGCGCGGGGACTTGGAGCTCCTACAATGAGCAGTTCTTC. Residues: CSAGTWSSYNEQFF.

This clone was observed a handful of times. Written as DNA, the CDR3 is TGTGCCTGGAGGGGCCAGGGTTTCGGTCCCCTCCACTTT. Protein product: CAWRGQGFGPLHF. V gene TRBV30 combines with J gene TRBJ1-6; TRBD1 might be the D (5 bases). The CDR3 is 13 residues long. Germline-derived CDR1 and CDR2 are GTSNPN and SVGIG (reference sequence). Trimming took 3 bases from V and 13 from J, leaving 16 bases between them.

The rearrangement joins TRBV10-3 to TRBJ1-2, with 8 bases aligning to TRBD1. The CDR3 extends over 13 amino acids. From germline, CDR1 is ENHRY and CDR2 SYGVKD. Trimming took 6 bases from V and 8 from J; bases not matched to a gene: 8. The CDR3 here is CAISGDRGRGYTF. In DNA form, the CDR3 reads TGTGCCATCAGCGGCGACAGGGGAAGGGGCTACACCTTC.

In this sample, this clone turned up once. The rearrangement uses TRBV7-2 and TRBJ2-3; 10 bases agree with TRBD2. The germline gives CDR1 SGHTA, CDR2 FQGNSA. The CDR3 totals 16 residues. Germline trimming cut 2 bases from V and 2 bases from J; bases unmatched to any gene: 4. The CDR3 bases are TGTGCCAGCAGCTTATATAGCGGGGGGCCCACAGATACGCAGTATTTT. It is translated as CASSLYSGGPTDTQYF.

J is TRBJ1-1 and V is TRBV4-1, with 8 positions matching TRBD1. The V segment lost 5 bases and the J segment 5 bases; nucleotides outside the gene matches: 4. The CDR3 consists of 13 residues. In germline, CDR1 is MGHRA, CDR2 YSYEKL. CDR3 in amino acids: CASSIQGATEAFF. In DNA, the CDR3 is TGCGCCAGCAGCATTCAGGGGGCGACTGAAGCTTTCTTT.

This chain links TRBV10-2 with TRBJ2-1; 10 bases map to TRBD2. The CDR3 runs 16 residues. V lost 5 bases to trimming and J lost 7 bases; unmatched junction nucleotides: 11. Germline CDR1 WSHSY, CDR2 SAAADI. This CDR3 is CASSSERGGERNEQFF. The CDR3 bases are TGCGCCAGCAGTAGCGAGCGGGGGGGGGAACGAAATGAGCAGTTCTTC.

V gene TRBV6-1 combines with J gene TRBJ1-2, with D tentatively TRBD1 (6 bases). Trimming stripped 7 bases from V and 7 bases from J, with 10 bases between. The germline CDR1 and CDR2 sequences are MNHNS and SASEGT. The CDR3 runs to 11 residues. The CDR3 reads CASTQGRGYTF. The CDR3 DNA sequence: TGTGCCAGCACACAGGGCCGTGGCTACACCTTC.

The rearrangement joins TRBV30 to TRBJ2-7, with 10 bases matching TRBD1. The V gene's germline CDR1 is GTSNPN and CDR2 SVGIG (reference sequence). J was trimmed by 2 bases and V by 4 bases; bases with no gene match: 11. The CDR3 is 16 residues long. The CDR3 spells CAWTPAGTGVPYEQYF. CDR3 DNA: TGTGCCTGGACCCCCGCGGGGACAGGGGTTCCCTACGAGCAGTACTTC. The entire variable domain, with the rest obtained from reference TRBV30 and TRBJ2-7, is as follows: SQTIHQWPATLVQPVGSPLSLECTVEGTSNPNLYWYRQAAGRGLQLLFYSVGIGQISSEVPQNLSASRPQDRQFILSSKKLLLSDSGFYLCAWTPAGTGVPYEQYFGPGTRLTVT.

Only a few counts were recorded for this clone. The chain joins TRBV5-1 to TRBJ2-3; 7 bases are shared with TRBD2. This CDR3 contains 16 residues. CDR1 is SGHRS and CDR2 is YFSETQ in the germline V gene. The J segment lost 2 bases and the V segment lost 7 bases, leaving 13 bases of the junction unmatched. The CDR3 sequence: CASQLGRGPLTDTQYF. The CDR3 coding sequence is TGCGCCAGCCAGCTAGGGAGGGGTCCCCTCACAGATACGCAGTATTTT. The variable domain in full, with the rest retrieved from reference TRBV5-1 and TRBJ2-3, is KAGVTQTPRYLIKTRGQQVTLSCSPISGHRSVSWYQQTPGQGLQFLFEYFSETQRNKGNFPGRFSGRQFSNSRSEMNVSTLELGDSALYLCASQLGRGPLTDTQYFGPGTRLTVL.

This sequence joins TRBV19 and TRBJ2-4, with TRBD1 as a possible D gene (6 bases). The CDR3 runs 12 residues. From germline, CDR1 is LNHDA and CDR2 SQIVND (reference sequence). Trimming cost V 5 bases and J 6 bases, with 8 bases left between them. DNA for the CDR3: TGTGCCAGTAGTCCACAGGGAAACATTCAGTACTTC. Its translation: CASSPQGNIQYF. The whole variable domain, remainder taken from reference TRBV19 and TRBJ2-4, is DGGITQSPKYLFRKEGQNVTLSCEQNLNHDAMYWYRQDPGQGLRLIYYSQIVNDFQKGDIAEGYSVSREKKESFPLTVTSAQKNPTAFYLCASSPQGNIQYFGAGTRLSVL.

V and J are TRBV2 and TRBJ1-5; the D is unclear. This CDR3 has 13 residues. The V and J ends lost 3 bases and 4 bases respectively, with 7 bases between them. Germline CDR1 and CDR2: SNHLY and FYNNEI. The CDR3 sequence: CASSDWRNQPQHF. Written as DNA, the CDR3 is TGTGCCAGCAGTGATTGGAGGAATCAGCCCCAGCATTTT.

The V and J genes are TRBV27 and TRBJ1-2, with a weak D call TRBD1 (6 bases). The V gene's germline CDR1 is MNHEY and CDR2 SMNVEV (reference sequence). The CDR3 has 13 amino acids. V lost 2 bases, J lost 5 bases, and 9 bases lay in between. CDR3: CASSLRGGYGYTF. Here the CDR3 DNA reads TGTGCCAGCAGTTTAAGGGGGGGGTATGGCTACACCTTC.

This chain connects TRBV7-8 to TRBJ2-2, with a weak D call TRBD1 (6 bases). The V end was cut by 1 base, the J end by 3 bases, with 12 bases between. CDR1 and CDR2 from the germline V gene are SGHVS and FQNEAQ. The length of the CDR3 is 16 residues. CDR3 amino acids: CASSLGWGLHTGELFF. CDR3 coding DNA: TGTGCCAGCAGCTTAGGATGGGGGCTGCACACCGGGGAGCTGTTTTTT. Using reference TRBV7-8 and TRBJ2-2 for the parts outside the CDR3, the full variable domain is GAGVSQSPRYKVAKRGQDVALRCDPISGHVSLFWYQQALGQGPEFLTYFQNEAQLDKSGLPSDRFFAERPEGSVSTLKIQRTQQEDSAVYLCASSLGWGLHTGELFFGEGSRLTVL.

This sequence joins TRBV5-1 and TRBJ2-2; tentative D call: TRBD1 (6 bases). V shed 0 bases and J shed 1 base, with 7 bases lying between them. The CDR3 contains 15 residues. Germline assignment: CDR1 SGHRS and CDR2 YFSETQ. For the CDR3, the DNA is TGCGCCAGCAGCTTGGAGACAGGGAACACCGGGGAGCTGTTTTTT. It codes for CASSLETGNTGELFF. The full variable domain, in which reference TRBV5-1 and TRBJ2-2 provide the parts outside the CDR3, is KAGVTQTPRYLIKTRGQQVTLSCSPISGHRSVSWYQQTPGQGLQFLFEYFSETQRNKGNFPGRFSGRQFSNSRSEMNVSTLELGDSALYLCASSLETGNTGELFFGEGSRLTVL.